Listed below are T cell receptor beta chains from one sample, sequenced in a study of monozygotic twins with inflammatory bowel disease. Each CDR3 protein gets one entry in TCRdb, which reprocessed the 5' RACE reads and gives no DNA. The listing records roughly 330,000 distinct CDR3 sequences. The material sequenced was blood. The receptors derive from a human donor with ulcerative colitis or Crohn's disease, or a healthy co-twin of an affected twin (not recorded which). Both conserved end residues are part of each CDR3. The order of the fields is J gene, V gene, CDR3 protein.

j_call: TRBJ2-3
v_call: TRBV5-1
cdr3_aa: CASRGGSGFTDTQYF

j_call: TRBJ2-1
v_call: TRBV7-2
cdr3_aa: CASSLGRGGNEQFF

j_call: TRBJ2-3
v_call: TRBV5-1
cdr3_aa: CASSLDGSGASGDTQYF

j_call: TRBJ2-7
v_call: TRBV20-1
cdr3_aa: CSARQVAGHEQYF

j_call: TRBJ2-6
v_call: TRBV23-1
cdr3_aa: CASAFPIRTGGANVLTF

j_call: TRBJ2-4
v_call: TRBV10-1
cdr3_aa: CASTPRLLAKNMQYF

j_call: TRBJ2-1
v_call: TRBV7-9
cdr3_aa: CATRHQGLGNEQFF

j_call: TRBJ2-7
v_call: TRBV20-1
cdr3_aa: CSASSADYEQYF

j_call: TRBJ2-7
v_call: TRBV5-5
cdr3_aa: CASSLGDTYEQYF

j_call: TRBJ2-7
v_call: TRBV6-1
cdr3_aa: CASSEGTGGAYEQYF

j_call: TRBJ2-1
v_call: TRBV5-1
cdr3_aa: CASSLSGTGGSYNEQFF

j_call: TRBJ2-3
v_call: TRBV20-1
cdr3_aa: CSARGSKRGPDTQYF

j_call: TRBJ2-1
v_call: TRBV28
cdr3_aa: CASSFLKARDEQFF